Below, one T cell receptor (beta chain) is given with its context. Its antigen is unknown. This sample was taken from a study of OX40 agonist ivuxolimab in advanced cancers. Study-level background: Every 2 weeks, patients got intravenous ivuxolimab at one of six dose levels (0.01-10 mg/kg). Study results and limitations: Low normalized T-cell clonal expansion was also seen in some nonresponders.

This table comes from immunoSEQ multiplex PCR, and its TCRdb copy is limited to in-frame clones, with some not included. The sample consists of tens of thousands of clones, approximately 90% of them appearing once. This CDR3 spans 12 amino acids. Germline CDR1 and CDR2: MNHEY and SVGAGI. V lost 4 bases to trimming and J lost 8 bases, with 8 bases between them. Patients were ruled out by autoimmune disease history or systemic immunosuppression. Sequences were derived from CD4+ or CD8+ T cells sorted from blood, sampled in a trial of the OX40 agonist ivuxolimab. The V call is TRBV6-5, the J call TRBJ1-4, with D uncertain. The clonotype originates from an adult with an advanced solid tumor such as melanoma, head and neck, liver or kidney cancer. CDR3: CASSSTAEKLFF. The CDR3 DNA reads TGTGCCAGCAGTTCGACGGCCGAAAAACTGTTTTTT.